The present entry profiles one TCR beta chain with its context. This clonotype registers as medium-sized (0.01 to 0.1%) by frequency; no count is noted. The clone's antigen remains unknown. These data belong to a study of CXCR3-negative and CXCR3-positive naive CD8 T cells (dated by TCRdb to between 2018 and 2021). About the investigation overall: In total, roughly 140 million TRB reads were obtained, which works out to roughly 1.5 +/- 0.3 million reads per library. Data from 11 donors, pooled across two independent experiments, went into the diversity and physicochemical repertoire analyses. For the TRBV-TRBJ cluster analysis, the naive subsets came from roughly 5 donors, while the memory cells came from 3 donors. What the authors observed across the whole study: Because surface CD5, which is linked to self-reactivity in mice, was comparable between the naive subsets, TCR interaction strength was also inferred from TRB CDR3 physicochemical properties. Freshly isolated PBMCs were used for most assays because CXCR3 expression went down partially after cryopreservation. Comparably high repertoire diversity was found in both naive subsets, whereas much lower repertoire diversity was found in memory CD8+ T cells. Similar TRBV-TRBJ usage was shown by naive CXCR3-negative and CXCR3-positive cells from the same donor, whereas distinct patterns were shown by memory cells. TRB CDR3s from CXCR3-positive naive cells showed higher hydrophobicity (lower Kidera factor 4), lower energy, and higher strength and volume indices than CXCR3-negative naive cells.

Sequencing was carried out with a NextSeq 550. The Human TCR Profiling Kit (MiLaboratory) was used to prepare UMI-labeled 5' RACE TRB cDNA libraries. cDNA synthesis used the entire amount of extracted RNA, and PCR amplification then used the entire amount of cDNA produced. Libraries were prepared in parallel using an identical number of PCR cycles. Processing in the source paper ran as follows. With a requirement of at least two reads per UMI, MIGEC and MiXCR extracted about 53,000 +/- 9,400 unique UMI-labeled TRB cDNA molecules per library. An average of approximately 40,000 +/- 10,000 functional in-frame TRB CDR3 nucleotide clonotypes without stop codons was found per library. After each sample was downsampled to 5000 UMI-labeled TRB molecules, VDJtools was used to calculate diversity metrics such as normalized Shannon-Wiener and Chao1. VDJtools was used to calculate clonotype-size-weighted physicochemical properties of the central five CDR3 residues, namely interaction energy, strength, volume and Kidera factor 4. Through TCRdb reprocessing, the reads give one entry per CDR3 protein sequence; DNA is omitted. TCRdb's processing, not the study's, gives the V and J calls here. This sample's records show around 50,000 distinct CDR3 sequences. The biggest ten clones account for over 2% of the sample.

The CDR3, cysteine through phenylalanine, is 13 amino acids long. Only the protein sequence is given. Via the germline V gene, CDR1 is SGHVS and CDR2 FQNEAQ. Each CD8+ T cell subset was flow-sorted in triplicate, with over 250,000 cells per subset placed directly into RLT lysis buffer. Naive CD8+ T cells were defined stringently as CD45RO-CCR7+CD27+CD95- to exclude memory contaminants. Peripheral blood mononuclear cells were isolated from buffy coats by standard density gradient centrifugation. A FACSAria III was used to flow-sort naive CXCR3-negative and CXCR3-positive CD8+ T cells. Total RNA was extracted from sorted cells using an RNeasy Mini Kit.

This clonotype was sampled from a human donor in good health. Some clones in this sample may be carry-over from other donors' samples. The V and J segments used are TRBV7-8 and TRBJ2-7; checking the TCRdb D call of TRBD2 is not possible without DNA. Material for sequencing was naive CXCR3- CD8+ T cells from blood. Explained via the paper, the cell subset or site label denotes: CD45RO-CCR7+CD27+CD95- naive CD8+ T cells lacking CXCR3 (TNR3-). The encoded CDR3 is CASVDTRAHEQYF.